This TCR beta chain was documented in a study of cytomegalovirus exposure and HLA in healthy donors. Notes on the study in general: Later analysis demonstrated an association between a missense DCLRE1C variant and TCR beta V- and J-gene trimming.

PCR employed 60 Vbeta and 13 Jbeta primers. Using immunoSEQ multiplex PCR, the repertoire was profiled, and TCRdb retains in-frame clones only, with some absent. The repertoire holds under 250,000 clones, with about 78% as singletons. Only a few counts were recorded for this clone. Its antigen is as yet unknown. This CDR3 is 15 amino acids long. V trimming: 4 bases; J trimming: 2 bases; junction bases outside the gene matches: 5. Germline V gene lookup returns CDR1 SEHNR and CDR2 FQNEAQ (reference sequence). Unrecorded immune exposure was likely among donors, who were nominally healthy when sampled. This rearrangement joins TRBV7-9 to TRBJ2-7; 10 nucleotides agree with TRBD1. Input material: PBMCs. This TCR was recovered from a male donor in good health and CMV-seronegative. The CDR3 loop is CASSSRDRGPYEQYF. CDR3 coding DNA: TGTGCCAGCAGCTCCCGGGACAGGGGCCCCTACGAGCAGTACTTC.